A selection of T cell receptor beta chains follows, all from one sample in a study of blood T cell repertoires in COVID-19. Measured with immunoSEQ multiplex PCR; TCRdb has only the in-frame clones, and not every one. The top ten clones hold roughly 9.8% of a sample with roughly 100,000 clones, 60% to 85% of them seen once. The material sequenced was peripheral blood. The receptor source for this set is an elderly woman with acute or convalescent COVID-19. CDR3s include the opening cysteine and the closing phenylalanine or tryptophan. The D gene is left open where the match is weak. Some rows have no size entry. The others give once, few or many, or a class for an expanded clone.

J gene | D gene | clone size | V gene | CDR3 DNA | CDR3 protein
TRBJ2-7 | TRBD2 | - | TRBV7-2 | TGTGCCAGCGGGGCGGGGGACCGCTACGAGCAGTACTTC | CASGAGDRYEQYF
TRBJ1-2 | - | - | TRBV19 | TGTGCCAGTAGGGCTCCCGAACAGGGAGACTATGGCTACACCTTC | CASRAPEQGDYGYTF
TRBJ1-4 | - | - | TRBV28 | TGTGCCAGCAGTTTATTTCAGGGTAGTGAAAAACTGTTTTTT | CASSLFQGSEKLFF
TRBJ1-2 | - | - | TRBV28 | TGTGCCAGCAGTTTAGGACAGCATAACTATGGCTACACCTTC | CASSLGQHNYGYTF
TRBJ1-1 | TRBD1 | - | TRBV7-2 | TGTGCCAGCAGCTTTCTTCGAGCAGGGGGGTGGACTGAAGCTTTCTTT | CASSFLRAGGWTEAFF
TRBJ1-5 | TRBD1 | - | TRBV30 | TGTGCCTGCACAGGGGAGGAGAGTCAGCCCCAGCATTTT | CACTGEESQPQHF
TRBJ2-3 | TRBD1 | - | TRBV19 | TGTGCCAGTTCTAACAGGGGGTCTCGAGATACGCAGTATTTT | CASSNRGSRDTQYF
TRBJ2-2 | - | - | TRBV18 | TGTGCCAGCTCACCACCCAGGATCACCGGGGAGCTGTTTTTT | CASSPPRITGELFF
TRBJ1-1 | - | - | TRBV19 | TGTGCCAGTAGTATCGACAGGAACACTGAAGCTTTCTTT | CASSIDRNTEAFF
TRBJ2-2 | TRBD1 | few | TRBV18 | TGTGCCAGCTCGCCCGGCAGGGGGCTTACCGGGGAGCTGTTTTTT | CASSPGRGLTGELFF
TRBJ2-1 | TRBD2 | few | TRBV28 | TGTGCCAGCAGTCGCGGACTAGCGGGGCATAGTGAGCAGTTCTTC | CASSRGLAGHSEQFF